This TCR beta chain originates from a study of blood T cell repertoires in COVID-19 (dated by TCRdb to about 2020). About the study as a whole: Samples covering the acute and convalescent phases of COVID-19 were provided by collaborators in the United States, Italy and Spain. The prospective study material was composed of cDNA or gDNA derived from T cells, B-cell-depleted T cells, or PBMCs. Deeply sampled blood TCRbeta repertoires from subjects exposed to, actively infected with, or recovered from COVID-19 were included in the dataset. The repertoires were made available in a free public database intended to serve as a resource for research on the immune response to SARS-CoV-2. Samples were obtained from the ongoing ImmuneRACE study (first 160 participants) and from 1,254 subjects provided by 6 global collaborators. Sample metadata almost always included a de-identified subject ID, COVID-19 status, age in years and sex. Where available, HLA class I and class II types were taken from metadata supplied by the sample provider and were not determined by assay-based typing.

V sheds 5 bases and J sheds 5 bases, leaving 12 bases between their ends. CDR1 and CDR2, looked up from the germline V gene, are MDHEN and SYDVKM. Spanning cysteine to phenylalanine, the CDR3 consists of 13 amino acids. The kept DNA is CDR3 alone, 39 bases in frame from the first base. In its sample, this clone was seen a few times. It lacks a known antigen. One base away there is no much larger clone; base qualities are not given. The immunoSEQ Assay, a bias-controlled multiplex PCR, was used to amplify TCRbeta CDR3 regions from genomic DNA. For the original study's pipeline: Nucleated cell counts per sample were estimated from amplification of reference gene primers within the assay. To quantify the absolute abundance of each unique TCRbeta CDR3 rearrangement, sequence reads were collapsed and filtered. Productive Simpson clonality was computed per sample as the square root of Simpson's diversity index over productive rearrangements. The source is immuneACCESS, and TCRdb retained only in-frame sequences with V and J called. Part of the clones is not carried over; for the studies checked, unresolved V genes explain less than half of this, and the remainder is unexplained. V, J and clone size reflect that table, while D and trimming were determined from the DNA. The sample table shows about 130,000 clones, and over 70% are seen once. 3.5% to 4% of the sample is held by the ten biggest clonotypes.

General study outcomes and caveats: The quantity of clinical and demographic metadata differed by source and by participant and was supplied without curation.

Collaborating institutions collected whole blood in K2EDTA tubes following their own protocols. For TCRbeta analysis, collaborators shipped samples in one of three forms: frozen whole blood, isolated PBMCs, or DNA extracted from either of those sample types. This sequence uses TRBV28 and TRBJ1-2; TRBD1 is a possible D gene, resting on 5 matching bases. Sequencing was performed on peripheral blood. The receptor comes from a woman between 50 and 59 years old with acute or convalescent COVID-19. The DNA sequence reads TGTGCCAGCAGTCCCTCGCGACAGTATGGCTACACCTTC. Its translation is CASSPSRQYGYTF.